The source of this T cell receptor beta chain is a study of neoadjuvant anti-PD-1 for oral cavity cancer (dated by TCRdb to the early 2020s). For context, the study as a whole: Before undergoing curative-intent surgical resection, most patients got three to four biweekly nivolumab doses at 3 mg/kg. For patients who did not progress, a fourth nivolumab dose was given around day 43, followed by definitive surgical resection on days 50-56. Patients with complete response, partial response or stable disease by RECIST 1.1 were defined as responders, whereas patients with progression were defined as non-responders. The parent correlative cohort had roughly 12 patients and a response rate of over 25%. Here is what the overall study found, with its caveats: Higher pretreatment blood TCRbeta clonality and lower post-treatment tumor TCRbeta clonality were correlated with higher pretreatment blood Treg/Th17 ratios. Within PBMCs, T cell clonality (Gini index) was significantly higher in non-responders than responders after neoadjuvant nivolumab. TCR analyses included only a few patients per response group, and the authors called for larger cohorts for validation.

This specimen's time point label, per the study, means: before neoadjuvant nivolumab. The patients had newly diagnosed stage II-IVA oral cavity squamous cell carcinoma and had not received any prior systemic or radiation treatment. The cohort was composed of patients with HPV-negative, locally advanced oral cavity squamous cell carcinoma. Peripheral blood mononuclear cells were analyzed directly, without maintenance or expansion in culture. Samples were obtained from a longitudinal correlative study of a single-arm phase II trial of neoadjuvant nivolumab in oral cavity squamous cell carcinoma. Genomic DNA-based TCRbeta sequencing was performed on subject-matched pre- and post-treatment PBMCs and tumors from three responders and three non-responders. Peripheral blood mononuclear cells were drawn once before nivolumab treatment and a second time after treatment, when surgery took place. The Maxwell RSC DNA from Cells kit was used to extract genomic DNA from PBMCs.

For deep sequencing, each PBMC sample was run in six replicates, with libraries mostly built from approximately 500 ng of input genomic DNA. The immunoSEQ hsTCRbeta kit was used to prepare TCRbeta libraries according to the manufacturer's instructions. The finished libraries were brought together in one pool at around 3.1 nM, which was then read using an Illumina NovaSeq 6000 S4 flow cell. On the study's bioinformatics: The immunoSEQ Analyzer was used for raw data preprocessing and quality control. The analysis was restricted to productive rearrangements, with each unique CDR3 amino acid sequence defining a clonotype. Repertoire clonality was estimated as the Gini-Simpson index, which was computed with the R package tcR. Student's t test was used to compare Gini indices, while Pearson correlation assessed associations with tumor size change. TCRdb retrieved this table from immuneACCESS and kept in-frame rearrangements only. Not all clones are present; in checked studies, unresolved V genes account for under half, and no reason is known for the remainder. V and J calls and clone size are given by that table; D and trimming were obtained from the DNA. A total of approximately 74,000 clones appear in this sample, approximately 84% of them only once. The ten largest clonotypes hold about 2.9% of the sample.

The CDR3 spans 16 residues, from the cysteine through the phenylalanine. Of all the DNA, just the CDR3 is kept, 48 bases in frame from base 1. Based on the germline V gene (reference sequence), the CDR1 and CDR2 sequences are WNHNN and SYGVQD. Relative to germline, V is 7 bases shorter and J is 11 bases shorter, with 27 bases between their ends. About this clone itself: What this receptor recognizes is not known. The input lacks base qualities; no much larger clone sits a single base away.

Sequencing used PBMCs, obtained before nivolumab (anti-PD-1) treatment. Here the chain combines TRBV10-1 and TRBJ2-4; TRBD1 is possibly the D segment (7 matching bases). The TCR originated in a person between 35 and 79 years old with oral cavity squamous cell carcinoma. The CDR3 is CASTRRGLINFFLQYF. The nucleotide sequence reads as follows: TGCGCCAGCACGAGGAGGGGGCTTATAAATTTTTTTCTTCAGTACTTC.